The clone carrying this TCR beta chain was detected a few times. Its antigen is undetermined. This specimen comes from a study of response to subunit inactivated influenza vaccine. Findings and caveats of the study: It was suggested by the authors that few new T cells are recruited by each seasonal influenza vaccination.

One entry per CDR3 protein, called by TCRdb with MiXCR from the RT-PCR reads. This table has about 700,000 distinct CDR3 sequences, around 13% appearing once. Per germline, CDR1 DFQATT and CDR2 SNEGSKA (reference sequence). The CDR3 has 19 amino acids. Losses at the gene ends were 1 base for V and 6 bases for J; bases not matched to a gene: 20. The chain uses TRBV20-1 and TRBJ2-1; 8 bases match TRBD1. This clonotype was sampled from a man aged 50-60 years who received an inactivated influenza vaccine. This specimen consisted of PBMCs from blood, obtained around 14 days before vaccination. The CDR3 reads CSARATFRPSTGVGNEQFF. The CDR3 bases are TGCAGTGCTAGAGCTACGTTCCGTCCGTCGACAGGGGTGGGCAATGAGCAGTTCTTC.